This is a list of T cell receptor beta chains from one sample in a study of T cells in Graves' hyperthyroidism and ophthalmopathy. TCRdb redid the calling of the multiplex PCR reads with MiXCR, one entry per CDR3 protein. The sample carries more than 600,000 distinct CDR3 sequences, over 15% recorded once. The sample taken for sequencing was blood. Receptors were obtained from a man aged 18 to 30 with Graves' hyperthyroidism. Each CDR3 is given with its conserved first and last residue. The D gene is left open where the match is weak. Part of the rows lack a size; the others show once, few, many or a class for expanded clones.

CDR3 length	D gene	clone size	V gene	J gene	CDR3 protein	CDR3 DNA
15	-	many	TRBV18	TRBJ1-6	CASSPSGTINSPLHF	TGTGCCAGCTCACCTTCCGGGACAATTAATTCACCCCTCCACTTT
14	-	few	TRBV5-1	TRBJ2-3	CASSFRQITDTQYF	TGCGCCAGCAGCTTCCGCCAGATCACAGATACGCAGTATTTT
15	-	few	TRBV24-1	TRBJ2-1	CATSDPQGGDTEQFF	TGTGCCACCAGTGATCCCCAGGGAGGGGACACTGAGCAGTTCTTC
12	-	many	TRBV20-1	TRBJ1-1	CSARQGITEAFF	TGCAGTGCGCGCCAGGGTATTACTGAAGCTTTCTTT
14	TRBD2	-	TRBV19	TRBJ2-3	CASSEGLAGSTQYF	TGTGCCAGTAGTGAGGGACTAGCGGGATCTACGCAGTATTTT
14	-	-	TRBV20-1	TRBJ2-3	CSARSPLATDTQYF	TGCAGTGCTAGAAGTCCACTTGCCACAGATACGCAGTATTTT
14	-	-	TRBV5-1	TRBJ2-6	CASRAPAGANVLTF	TGCGCCAGCAGGGCACCAGCTGGGGCCAACGTCCTGACTTTC
11	-	many	TRBV12-3/TRBV12-4	TRBJ2-2	CASDHTGELFF	TGTGCCAGCGACCACACCGGGGAGCTGTTTTTT
13	TRBD1	many	TRBV29-1	TRBJ2-3	CSVETGGTDTQYF	TGCAGCGTTGAGACAGGGGGCACCGATACGCAGTATTTT
12	-	many	TRBV2	TRBJ2-5	CASTRTTETQYF	TGTGCCAGCACCCGGACAACAGAGACCCAGTACTTC
12	TRBD1	few	TRBV4-2	TRBJ2-3	CASSQTSGGQYF	TGTGCCAGCAGCCAAACCTCAGGGGGGCAGTATTTT
15	TRBD2	many	TRBV28	TRBJ2-1	CASSIFGLAGNEQFF	TGTGCCAGCAGCATCTTCGGACTAGCGGGTAATGAGCAGTTCTTC
15	-	-	TRBV12-3/TRBV12-4	TRBJ2-3	CASSLHGASTDTQYF	TGTGCCAGCAGTTTACACGGGGCTAGCACAGATACGCAGTATTTT
18	-	many	TRBV18	TRBJ2-7	CASSPSSYGRAVGYEQYF	TGTGCCAGCTCACCAAGCTCGTATGGAAGGGCGGTCGGGTACGAGCAGTACTTC
16	-	-	TRBV28	TRBJ1-2	CASSFRGALPIYGYTF	TGTGCCAGCAGTTTTAGAGGGGCCCTCCCGATCTATGGCTACACCTTC
14	TRBD2	few	TRBV20-1	TRBJ2-7	CSAPFAGGRHEQYF	TGCAGTGCGCCATTTGCGGGAGGGCGGCACGAGCAGTACTTC
14	-	-	TRBV6-1	TRBJ1-6	CASTRTFPNSPLHF	TGTGCCAGCACTCGGACATTCCCCAATTCACCCCTCCACTTT
13	-	-	TRBV24-1	TRBJ2-3	CATSPNRSDTQYF	TGTGCCACCAGTCCCAATCGGTCAGATACGCAGTATTTT
14	-	few	TRBV24-1	TRBJ1-5	CATSDRQFNQPQHF	TGTGCCACCAGTGACCGACAGTTCAATCAGCCCCAGCATTTT
18	TRBD2	many	TRBV28	TRBJ2-3	CASSSFGTSGSGTDTQYF	TGTGCCAGCAGTTCCTTCGGGACTAGCGGGAGTGGCACAGATACGCAGTATTTT
15	-	many	TRBV20-1	TRBJ1-2	CSARDLGGRGYGYTF	TGCAGTGCTAGAGATCTCGGGGGCAGGGGCTATGGCTACACCTTC
15	TRBD1	many	TRBV7-8	TRBJ2-1	CASSQRQGRLGEQFF	TGTGCCAGCAGCCAAAGACAGGGTAGGCTCGGTGAGCAGTTCTTC
15	-	many	TRBV2	TRBJ1-5	CASSRHPRGGQPQHF	TGTGCCAGCAGTCGCCACCCCAGGGGCGGTCAGCCCCAGCATTTT
13	-	many	TRBV30	TRBJ1-5	CAWAYDSNQPQHF	TGTGCCTGGGCGTACGATAGCAATCAGCCCCAGCATTTT
12	-	few	TRBV20-1	TRBJ1-2	CSASRGDYGYTF	TGCAGTGCTAGTAGAGGGGACTATGGCTACACCTTC
11	-	-	TRBV28	TRBJ2-2	CASSSFGELFF	TGTGCCAGCAGCTCCTTCGGGGAGCTGTTTTTT
17	TRBD1	few	TRBV10-3	TRBJ2-2	CAIRPGQGILDTGELFF	TGTGCCATCAGGCCTGGACAGGGGATTCTGGACACCGGGGAGCTGTTTTTT
15	-	-	TRBV5-4	TRBJ2-7	CASSFSPLFSYEQYF	TGTGCCAGCAGCTTCAGTCCCCTTTTTTCCTACGAGCAGTACTTC
15	-	many	TRBV28	TRBJ2-1	CASRRAGFTDNEQFF	TGTGCCAGCAGGCGTGCAGGATTTACAGACAATGAGCAGTTCTTC
16	TRBD1	few	TRBV3-1	TRBJ2-1	CASSRQGVSEYNEQFF	TGTGCCAGCAGCCGCCAGGGGGTTAGCGAGTACAATGAGCAGTTCTTC
16	-	few	TRBV14	TRBJ2-1	CASSQEITRGWNEQFF	TGTGCCAGCAGCCAAGAAATAACTAGGGGTTGGAATGAGCAGTTCTTC
14	-	few	TRBV19	TRBJ2-2	CASSIDSHTGELFF	TGTGCCAGTAGTATCGACAGCCACACCGGGGAGCTGTTTTTT
15	-	many	TRBV7-8	TRBJ2-3	CASSPERRGTDTQYF	TGTGCCAGCAGCCCCGAGCGGCGGGGCACAGATACGCAGTATTTT
14	TRBD1	once	TRBV4-1	TRBJ2-7	CASSQQGAAYEQYF	TGCGCCAGCAGCCAACAGGGGGCGGCCTACGAGCAGTACTTC
14	TRBD1	many	TRBV27	TRBJ1-3	CASSFSDRGNTIYF	TGTGCCAGCAGTTTTTCGGACAGGGGAAACACCATATATTTT
11	-	few	TRBV28	TRBJ2-5	CASRDGLLPYF	TGTGCCAGCAGAGACGGACTTTTACCGTACTTC
16	-	many	TRBV11-2	TRBJ2-7	CASSFGSGSLSYEQYF	TGTGCCAGCAGCTTTGGTTCGGGAAGTCTATCCTACGAGCAGTACTTC
13	-	few	TRBV28	TRBJ1-5	CASSAVINQPQHF	TGTGCCAGCAGCGCAGTCATCAATCAGCCCCAGCATTTT
15	TRBD2	many	TRBV20-1	TRBJ2-7	CSVPSSGSSPYEQYF	TGCAGTGTCCCATCAAGCGGGAGTTCCCCCTACGAGCAGTACTTC
13	TRBD1	many	TRBV2	TRBJ2-7	CASSWTGNDEQYF	TGTGCCAGCAGCTGGACAGGGAACGACGAGCAGTACTTC
13	-	many	TRBV2	TRBJ2-7	CASSRAESYEQYF	TGTGCCAGCAGTAGAGCGGAATCCTACGAGCAGTACTTC
12	TRBD2	-	TRBV14	TRBJ2-7	CASSQGLNRQYF	TGTGCCAGCAGCCAGGGACTAAATCGGCAGTACTTC
13	TRBD1	few	TRBV5-5	TRBJ2-5	CASSLQGVETQYF	TGTGCCAGCAGCTTACAGGGGGTAGAGACCCAGTACTTC
13	-	many	TRBV29-1	TRBJ2-7	CSVAGDSPYEQYF	TGCAGCGTTGCAGGAGACAGCCCCTACGAGCAGTACTTC
16	-	-	TRBV18	TRBJ2-7	CASSQNTGTASYEQYF	TGTGCCAGCTCCCAGAATACCGGGACGGCCTCCTACGAGCAGTACTTC
15	TRBD1	-	TRBV6-2/TRBV6-3	TRBJ1-5	CASRRGQGPRQPQHF	TGTGCCAGCAGACGAGGACAGGGGCCAAGGCAGCCCCAGCATTTT
16	-	few	TRBV28	TRBJ2-3	CASSSLPGRDTDTQYF	TGTGCCAGCAGCTCCCTACCGGGGCGGGACACAGATACGCAGTATTTT
12	-	-	TRBV6-1	TRBJ1-5	CASSEIWGPGDF	TGTGCCAGCAGTGAAATATGGGGCCCCGGGGATTTT
14	TRBD2	many	TRBV28	TRBJ2-7	CASSYSGRPREQYF	TGTGCCAGCAGTTATAGCGGGAGGCCGCGGGAGCAGTACTTC
16	-	many	TRBV5-1	TRBJ2-1	CASSAVPRGLRNEQFF	TGCGCCAGCAGCGCCGTACCGAGAGGGCTACGGAATGAGCAGTTCTTC
14	-	many	TRBV7-2	TRBJ2-3	CASSRGQPTDTQYF	TGTGCCAGCAGCCGTGGACAGCCCACAGATACGCAGTATTTT
12	-	many	TRBV12-3/TRBV12-4	TRBJ1-1	CASSFGLTEAFF	TGTGCCAGCAGCTTTGGGTTGACTGAAGCTTTCTTT
16	-	many	TRBV10-1	TRBJ1-5	CASSGDPDSCNQPQHF	TGCGCCAGCAGTGGGGACCCGGACAGCTGCAATCAGCCCCAGCATTTT
16	-	many	TRBV20-1	TRBJ2-2	CSARDGRRGDTGELFF	TGCAGTGCTAGAGATGGGCGGAGGGGAGACACCGGGGAGCTGTTTTTT
14	-	-	TRBV11-2	TRBJ2-1	CASSLGQPGNEQFF	TGTGCCAGCAGCCTAGGACAGCCGGGGAATGAGCAGTTCTTC